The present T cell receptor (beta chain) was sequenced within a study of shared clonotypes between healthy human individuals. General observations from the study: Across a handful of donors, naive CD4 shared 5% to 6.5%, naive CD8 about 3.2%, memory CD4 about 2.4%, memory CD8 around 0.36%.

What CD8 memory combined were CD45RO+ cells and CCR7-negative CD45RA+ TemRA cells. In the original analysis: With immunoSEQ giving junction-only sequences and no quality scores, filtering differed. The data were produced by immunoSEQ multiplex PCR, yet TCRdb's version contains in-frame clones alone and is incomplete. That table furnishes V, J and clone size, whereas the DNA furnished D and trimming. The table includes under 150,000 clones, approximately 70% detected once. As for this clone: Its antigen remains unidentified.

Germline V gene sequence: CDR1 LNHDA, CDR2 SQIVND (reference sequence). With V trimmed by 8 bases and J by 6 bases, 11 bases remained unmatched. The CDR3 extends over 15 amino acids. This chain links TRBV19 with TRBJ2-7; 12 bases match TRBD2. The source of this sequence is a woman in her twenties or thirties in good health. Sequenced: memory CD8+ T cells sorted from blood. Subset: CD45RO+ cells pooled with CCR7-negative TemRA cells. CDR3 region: CASSTRTSGISEQYF. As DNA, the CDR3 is TGTGCCAGTTCCACTCGGACTAGCGGGATCTCCGAGCAGTACTTC.